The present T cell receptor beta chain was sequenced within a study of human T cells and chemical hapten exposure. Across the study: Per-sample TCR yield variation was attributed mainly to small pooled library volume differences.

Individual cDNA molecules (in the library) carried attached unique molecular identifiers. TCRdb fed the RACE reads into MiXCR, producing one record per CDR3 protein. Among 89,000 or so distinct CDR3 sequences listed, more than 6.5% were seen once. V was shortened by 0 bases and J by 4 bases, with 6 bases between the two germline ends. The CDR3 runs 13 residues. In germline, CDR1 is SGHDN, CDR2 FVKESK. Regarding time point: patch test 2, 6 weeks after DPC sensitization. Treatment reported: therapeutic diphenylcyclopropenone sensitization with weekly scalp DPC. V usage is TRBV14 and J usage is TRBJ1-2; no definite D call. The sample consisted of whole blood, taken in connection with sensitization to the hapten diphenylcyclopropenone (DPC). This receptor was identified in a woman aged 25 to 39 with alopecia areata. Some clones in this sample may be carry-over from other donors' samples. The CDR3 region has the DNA TGTGCCAGCAGCCAAGAATATGCCTATGGCTACACCTTC. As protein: CASSQEYAYGYTF.